This TCR beta chain was profiled in a study of blood T cell repertoires in COVID-19. With V trimmed by 0 bases and J by 1 base, 11 bases remained unmatched. Germline V gene sequence: CDR1 SGHRS, CDR2 YFSETQ. The CDR3 loop spans 18 amino acids. Data came from immunoSEQ multiplex PCR; TCRdb stores just in-frame clones and leaves some out. The sample carries a few hundred thousand clones, roughly nine tenths recorded once. The sequenced sample was peripheral blood. This sequence originates from a woman in her sixties with COVID-19, enrolled during active disease. This chain uses TRBV5-1 with TRBJ1-2; the match to TRBD1 covers 8 bases. CDR3: CASSLGPTGEIVNYGYTF. CDR3 nucleotides: TGCGCCAGCAGCTTGGGCCCGACAGGGGAAATAGTTAACTATGGCTACACCTTC.